The 29 T cell receptor beta chains below come from one sample, sequenced in a study of CD8+ T cells in alopecia areata. Treatment defined: oral pan-JAK inhibitor, 5-10 mg twice daily. Following RNA extraction, reverse transcription yielded cDNA that acted as the sequencing template. Generated by immunoSEQ multiplex PCR, the TCRdb table keeps only in-frame clones and is missing some. The sample holds about 180,000 clones; roughly 53% are singletons and the top ten take about 10%. The sample was CD8+ T cells sorted from blood, taken at week 24, from a patient treated with tofacitinib. The receptors stem from a human donor with alopecia areata.

This clone was recorded only once. This sequence joins TRBV30 and TRBJ1-2; no clear D. This CDR3 comprises 16 residues. Germline-derived CDR1 and CDR2 are GTSNPN and SVGIG (reference sequence). Trimming cost V 1 base and J 0 bases, with 15 bases left between them. CDR3 sequence reads: CAWSGVMGSSNYGYTF. CDR3 coding DNA: TGTGCCTGGAGTGGGGTAATGGGCAGTTCTAACTATGGCTACACCTTC.

The chain joins TRBV6-5 to TRBJ1-4; the D is unclear. Per germline, CDR1 MNHEY and CDR2 SVGAGI. This CDR3 region has 16 residues. Trimming left V 1 base short and J 7 bases short, with 16 bases between. The CDR3 spells CASSYYVGGASEKLFF. CDR3 in DNA: TGTGCCAGCAGTTACTACGTCGGTGGAGCCTCTGAAAAACTGTTTTTT.

This chain uses TRBV11-1 with TRBJ1-5; D uncertain. Trimming removed 5 bases from V and 4 bases from J, with 9 bases in between. The germline V gene has CDR1 SGHAT and CDR2 FQDESV (reference sequence). This CDR3 has 13 amino acids. CDR3 coding DNA: TGTGCCAGCAGCCCGTCGAGTAATCAGCCCCAGCATTTT. Its translation: CASSPSSNQPQHF.

This CDR3 is CASSLRDKKGHEQFF. Written as DNA, the CDR3 is TGTGCCAGCAGCTTAAGGGACAAGAAAGGGCATGAGCAGTTCTTC. The rearrangement links TRBV13 to TRBJ2-1, with a possible D match to TRBD1 (6 bases). The CDR3 runs 15 residues. CDR1 is PRHDT, CDR2 FYEKMQ, per germline (reference sequence). V lost 2 bases to trimming and J lost 8 bases, with 16 bases between them.

This chain connects TRBV4-3 to TRBJ1-2, with 7 bases lining up with TRBD1. With V trimmed by 0 bases and J by 6 bases, 10 bases remained unmatched. The CDR3 covers 16 residues. Germline lookup yields CDR1 LGHNA and CDR2 YSLEER. The CDR3: CASSQDLGQAGNGYTF. DNA for the CDR3: TGCGCCAGCAGCCAAGATCTAGGACAGGCCGGTAATGGCTACACCTTC.

This clone was observed a handful of times. The J gene is TRBJ2-6, the V gene TRBV13; D is ambiguous. The germline V gene has CDR1 PRHDT and CDR2 FYEKMQ (reference sequence). This CDR3 is built from 14 residues. V gave up 11 bases and J gave up 1 base, with 12 bases separating them. CDR3 coding DNA: TGTGCCTGCTCCGAGGAATCTGGGGCCAACGTCCTGACTTTC. Protein sequence: CACSEESGANVLTF. The variable domain in full, completed from reference TRBV13 and TRBJ2-6, reads AAGVIQSPRHLIKEKRETATLKCYPIPRHDTVYWYQQGPGQDPQFLISFYEKMQSDKGSIPDRFSAQQFSDYHSELNMSSLELGDSALYFCACSEESGANVLTFGAGSRLTVL.

This clone was counted only a few times. The chain uses TRBV9 and TRBJ2-7; 10 bases fit TRBD1. The CDR3 covers 13 residues. The germline CDR1 and CDR2 sequences are SGDLS and YYNGEE. V trimming: 4 bases; J trimming: 6 bases; junction bases outside the gene matches: 4. CDR3 bases: TGTGCCAGCAGCCCCCGGACAGGGGGCGAGCAGTACTTC. Translated: CASSPRTGGEQYF.

CDR3 DNA: TGTGCCTGGAGTGAGGGGGCAAAAAACATTCAGTACTTC. Its protein is CAWSEGAKNIQYF. The gene calls are TRBV30 and TRBJ2-4; 7 nucleotides agree with TRBD1. The germline V gene has CDR1 GTSNPN and CDR2 SVGIG (reference sequence). V shed 1 base, J shed 4 bases, and the junction held 1 base outside the gene matches. This CDR3 comprises 13 residues.

The rearrangement uses TRBV2 and TRBJ2-3; the match to TRBD2 covers 13 bases. Per the germline V gene, CDR1 is SNHLY and CDR2 is FYNNEI. V lost 7 bases, J lost 10 bases, and 5 bases stayed unmatched. The CDR3 runs 13 residues. The CDR3 spells CASIGLAGDAQYF. The DNA of the CDR3 is TGTGCCAGCATTGGACTAGCGGGGGACGCGCAGTATTTT.

The chain recombines TRBV16 with TRBJ2-7, with 10 bases fitting TRBD1. The CDR3 covers 14 residues. CDR1 and CDR2 (germline): KGHSY, FQNENV. The V and J ends lost 4 bases and 2 bases, in that order; junction bases with no gene match: 2. In DNA form, the CDR3 reads TGTGCCAGCAGCCCCGGGACAGGGGCCTACGAGCAGTACTTC. Translated: CASSPGTGAYEQYF.

Worth noting for this clone: Distinct nucleotide sequences in the sample also encode this CDR3. The chain combines TRBV30 with TRBJ2-7; TRBD1 matches at 9 bases. Losses at the gene ends were 4 bases for V and 5 bases for J; bases not matched to a gene: 9. CDR1 and CDR2 from the germline V gene are GTSNPN and SVGIG (reference sequence). CDR3 size: 14 residues. The CDR3 sequence: CAWTSGQGFHEQYF. CDR3 in DNA: TGTGCCTGGACTTCGGGACAGGGATTCCACGAGCAGTACTTC.

A few counts support this clone. The genes are TRBV6-5 and TRBJ2-3; TRBD2 agrees at 12 bases. The CDR3 is made up of 14 amino acids. Germline V lookup: CDR1 MNHEY, CDR2 SVGAGI. The CDR3 spells CATRGLAGKDTQYF. The CDR3 DNA reads as TGTGCTACACGGGGACTAGCGGGCAAAGATACGCAGTATTTT.

V is TRBV30 and J is TRBJ2-7; TRBD2 is a possible D gene (5 bases). CDR1 and CDR2 from the germline V gene are GTSNPN and SVGIG (reference sequence). The CDR3 has 12 amino acids. The V gene lost 0 bases and the J gene lost 6 bases, with 9 bases spanning the gap. In nucleotides, the CDR3 is TGTGCCTGGAGTGTGGTACGGGGCGAGCAGTACTTC. This sequence encodes CAWSVVRGEQYF.

The rearrangement joins TRBV30 to TRBJ2-1; D remains ambiguous. The CDR3 spans 13 residues. V lost 5 bases and J 1 base, leaving 9 bases between the germline ends. Germline V CDR1 and CDR2: GTSNPN, SVGIG (reference sequence). CDR3 sequence: CAWDIASYNEQFF. The CDR3 DNA reads TGTGCCTGGGACATTGCATCCTACAATGAGCAGTTCTTC. The variable domain in full, with the rest retrieved from reference TRBV30 and TRBJ2-1, is SQTIHQWPATLVQPVGSPLSLECTVEGTSNPNLYWYRQAAGRGLQLLFYSVGIGQISSEVPQNLSASRPQDRQFILSSKKLLLSDSGFYLCAWDIASYNEQFFGPGTRLTVL.

This rearrangement joins TRBV7-9 to TRBJ2-3; TRBD2 matches 12 bases. This CDR3 contains 17 residues. V lost 5 bases, J lost 1 base, and 7 bases stayed unmatched. Germline assignment: CDR1 SEHNR and CDR2 FQNEAQ (reference sequence). The CDR3 coding sequence is TGTGCCAGCAGCCACCCCGGGACTAGCGGGCGCACAGATACGCAGTATTTT. This translates into CASSHPGTSGRTDTQYF. Complete variable domain (other parts from reference TRBV7-9 and TRBJ2-3): DTGVSQNPRHKITKRGQNVTFRCDPISEHNRLYWYRQTLGQGPEFLTYFQNEAQLEKSRLLSDRFSAERPKGSFSTLEIQRTEQGDSAMYLCASSHPGTSGRTDTQYFGPGTRLTVL.

The V call is TRBV5-4, the J call TRBJ2-3; D may be TRBD2 (6 bases). Trimming cost V 4 bases and J 6 bases, with 21 bases left between them. This CDR3 spans 16 amino acids. Germline values: CDR1 SGHNT, CDR2 YYREEE (reference sequence). CDR3 DNA sequence: TGTGCCAGCAGCATCGGACGTGGGCGAGCGGGCGATACGCAGTATTTT. This codes for CASSIGRGRAGDTQYF.

This clone occurred a few times. The chain joins TRBV7-2 to TRBJ2-5, with 8 bases lining up with TRBD2. V lost 2 bases, J lost 1 base, and 6 bases stayed unmatched. The CDR3 is 16 residues long. The germline gives CDR1 SGHTA, CDR2 FQGNSA. CDR3 region: CASSLSSSGPQETQYF. The CDR3 region has the DNA TGTGCCAGCAGCTTAAGTTCTAGCGGGCCCCAAGAGACCCAGTACTTC.

This clone was seen a few times. V is TRBV4-3 and J is TRBJ1-1; D is ambiguous. Trimming removed 3 bases at V and 7 bases at J, with 12 bases between. The CDR3 loop spans 13 amino acids. From germline, CDR1 is LGHNA and CDR2 YSLEER. CDR3 sequence reads: CASSHSSRVEAFF. The DNA of the CDR3 is TGCGCCAGCAGCCATTCCTCACGTGTTGAAGCTTTCTTT.

This clone has just a few counts. V and J are TRBV27 and TRBJ1-5; no clear D. The V gene lost 6 bases and the J gene lost 1 base, with 10 bases spanning the gap. Germline V lookup: CDR1 MNHEY, CDR2 SMNVEV (reference sequence). CDR3 length: 14 residues. The DNA for the CDR3 is TGTGCCAGCAGCCCTGGACGGAGCAATCAGCCCCAGCATTTT. The encoded protein is CASSPGRSNQPQHF.

This clone was observed a few times. The chain combines TRBV14 with TRBJ2-5; 10 bases align to TRBD1. The V gene end was trimmed by 1 base and the J gene end by 4 bases; junction bases not matched to a gene: 3. Looked up from germline, CDR1 is SGHDN and CDR2 is FVKESK. This CDR3 contains 15 residues. This CDR3 reads CASSQAWDRGETQYF. CDR3 coding DNA: TGTGCCAGCAGCCAAGCTTGGGACAGGGGAGAGACCCAGTACTTC.

J is TRBJ1-5 and V is TRBV2; 9 bases agree with TRBD1. V shed 6 bases and J 3 bases; nucleotides not matched to a gene: 6. CDR1 SNHLY and CDR2 FYNNEI come from the germline V gene. The CDR3 is made up of 15 amino acids. CDR3 nucleotides: TGTGCCAGCAGAAGGGACAGGGACCACAATCAGCCCCAGCATTTT. Translated, it gives CASRRDRDHNQPQHF.

V and J are TRBV6-6 and TRBJ1-2; 7 nucleotides match TRBD1. CDR3 length: 14 amino acids. The germline V gene has CDR1 MNHNY and CDR2 SVGAGI (reference sequence). The trim removed 0 bases at V and 4 bases at J, leaving 2 bases unmatched. This CDR3 is CASSYSGQSYGYTF. The CDR3 DNA sequence: TGTGCCAGCAGTTACTCGGGACAGTCCTATGGCTACACCTTC.

The rearrangement links TRBV27 to TRBJ1-1; tentatively, D is TRBD1 (5 bases). The V and J ends lost 2 bases and 7 bases respectively, with 14 bases between them. Per germline, CDR1 MNHEY and CDR2 SMNVEV (reference sequence). The CDR3 totals 14 residues. The CDR3 here is CASSLRGGGGEAFF. The CDR3 nucleotides read TGTGCCAGCAGTTTAAGAGGCGGGGGAGGTGAAGCTTTCTTT.

J is TRBJ2-3 and V is TRBV23-1; no clear D gene. TRBV23-1 is noted as an ORF with a role that remains uncertain. The germline V and J ends were trimmed by 0 bases and 8 bases, with 12 bases remaining between them. The CDR3 covers 14 residues. The CDR3 nucleotides are TGCGCCAGCAGTCAATCTCCCAATATGGGTACGCAGTATTTT. This codes for CASSQSPNMGTQYF.

A note on this clone: Other DNA variants within this sample encode the same CDR3. The chain links TRBV13 to TRBJ1-1, with unresolved D. CDR3 length: 11 residues. Per the germline V gene, CDR1 is PRHDT and CDR2 is FYEKMQ (reference sequence). V was shortened by 0 bases and J by 5 bases, with 1 base between the two germline ends. The CDR3 DNA reads as TGTGCCAGCAGCTTAGGAACTGAAGCTTTCTTT. Translation: CASSLGTEAFF.

The rearrangement links TRBV29-1 to TRBJ2-1; D is ambiguous. The germline gives CDR1 SQVTM, CDR2 ANQGSEA. Trimming shortened V by 6 bases and J by 6 bases, and 6 bases separated the two germline ends. This CDR3 comprises 10 residues. CDR3 in DNA: TGCAGCGTACAGATCAATGAGCAGTTCTTC. Its translation is CSVQINEQFF.

This clone was counted between two and nine times. V usage is TRBV19 and J usage is TRBJ2-3; D may be TRBD1 or TRBD2 (6 bases each). This CDR3 contains 14 residues. V shed 6 bases and J shed 1 base, with 11 bases lying between them. Germline values: CDR1 LNHDA, CDR2 SQIVND (reference sequence). This CDR3 reads CASRSRGGTDTQYF. The DNA of the CDR3 is TGTGCCAGTAGAAGTAGGGGGGGCACAGATACGCAGTATTTT.

This chain links TRBV6-5 with TRBJ2-3, with unresolved D. Germline CDR1 and CDR2: MNHEY and SVGAGI. This CDR3 is 13 amino acids long. V was shortened by 0 bases and J by 6 bases, with 7 bases between the two germline ends. The CDR3 spells CASSYSRPDTQYF. The CDR3 DNA follows: TGTGCCAGCAGTTACTCCCGACCCGATACGCAGTATTTT.

The chain employs TRBV5-4 and TRBJ1-6; D gene uncertain. Trimming stripped 4 bases from V and 7 bases from J, with 12 bases between. The CDR3 length is 14 residues. Germline CDR1 SGHNT, CDR2 YYREEE (reference sequence). Here the CDR3 reads CASSVGGPNSPLHF. CDR3 DNA: TGTGCCAGCAGCGTGGGCGGCCCCAATTCACCCCTCCACTTT. The full variable domain, with the rest looked up from reference TRBV5-4 and TRBJ1-6, is ETGVTQSPTHLIKTRGQQVTLRCSSQSGHNTVSWYQQALGQGPQFIFQYYREEENGRGNFPPRFSGLQFPNYSSELNVNALELDDSALYLCASSVGGPNSPLHFGNGTRLTVT.